Described below is a single TCR beta chain sequence and its context. Its antigen is currently unknown. The data were obtained in a study of T cell responses to AZD1222 COVID-19 vaccine. The overall study: Analyses pooled second doses at about 4 or about 12 weeks. Study-level results: The donors showed a predominance of white British ancestry and of females, with possible underestimation of clonal diversity. Spike-specific TCR breadth and depth both grew after two AZD1222 doses.

V gave up 8 bases and J gave up 3 bases, with 22 bases separating them. There are 16 residues in the CDR3. The V gene's germline CDR1 is LNHDA and CDR2 SQIVND (reference sequence). Clones were sequenced by immunoSEQ multiplex PCR, and TCRdb holds only the in-frame ones, with some missing. The data contain around 65,000 clones, around 75% of them singletons. Sample: peripheral blood, taken on day 0 of AZD1222 vaccination. This rearrangement joins TRBV19 to TRBJ1-1; TRBD1 might be the D (5 bases). The clonotype comes from an adult in good health. The CDR3 nucleotides read TGTGCCAGTGGGGGAGGACTGGGGGAAGCGGACACTGAAGCTTTCTTT. This translates into CASGGGLGEADTEAFF.